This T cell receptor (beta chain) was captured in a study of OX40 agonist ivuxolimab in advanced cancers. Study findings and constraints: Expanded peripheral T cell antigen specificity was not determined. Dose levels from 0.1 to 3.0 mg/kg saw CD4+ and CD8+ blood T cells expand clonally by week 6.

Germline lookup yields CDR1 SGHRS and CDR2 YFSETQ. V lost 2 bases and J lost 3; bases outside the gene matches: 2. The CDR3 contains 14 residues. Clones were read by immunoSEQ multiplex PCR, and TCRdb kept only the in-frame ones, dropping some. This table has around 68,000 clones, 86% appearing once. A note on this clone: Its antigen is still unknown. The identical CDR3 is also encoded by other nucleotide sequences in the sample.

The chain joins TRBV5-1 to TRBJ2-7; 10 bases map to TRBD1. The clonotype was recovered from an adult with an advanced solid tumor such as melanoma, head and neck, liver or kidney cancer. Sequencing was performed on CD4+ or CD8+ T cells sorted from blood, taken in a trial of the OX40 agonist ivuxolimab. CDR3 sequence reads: CASSLRTGGYEQYF. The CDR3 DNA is TGCGCCAGCAGCTTACGGACAGGGGGCTACGAGCAGTACTTC.